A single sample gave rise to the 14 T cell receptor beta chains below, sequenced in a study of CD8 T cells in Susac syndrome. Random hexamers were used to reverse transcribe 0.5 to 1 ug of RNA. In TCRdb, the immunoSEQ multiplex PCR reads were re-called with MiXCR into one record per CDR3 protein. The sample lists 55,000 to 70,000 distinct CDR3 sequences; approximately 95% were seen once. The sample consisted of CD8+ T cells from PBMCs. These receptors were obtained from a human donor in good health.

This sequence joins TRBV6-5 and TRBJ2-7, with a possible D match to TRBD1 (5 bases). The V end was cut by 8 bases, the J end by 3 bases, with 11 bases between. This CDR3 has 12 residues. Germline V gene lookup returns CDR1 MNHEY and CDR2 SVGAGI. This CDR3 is CASAAGLYEQYF. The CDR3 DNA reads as TGTGCCAGCGCGGCAGGGCTCTACGAGCAGTACTTC.

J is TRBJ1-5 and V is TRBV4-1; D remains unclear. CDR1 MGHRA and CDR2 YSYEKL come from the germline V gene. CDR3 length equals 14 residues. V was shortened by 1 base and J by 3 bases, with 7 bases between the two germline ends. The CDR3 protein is CASSQADNNQPQHF. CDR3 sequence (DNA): TGCGCCAGCAGCCAAGCAGACAACAATCAGCCCCAGCATTTT.

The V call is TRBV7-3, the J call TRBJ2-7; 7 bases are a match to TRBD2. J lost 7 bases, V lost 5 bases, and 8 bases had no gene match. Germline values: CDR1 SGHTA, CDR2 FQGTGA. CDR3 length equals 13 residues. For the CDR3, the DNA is TGTGCCAGCAGCCCGTGGGGGGGGGATGAGCAGTACTTC. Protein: CASSPWGGDEQYF.

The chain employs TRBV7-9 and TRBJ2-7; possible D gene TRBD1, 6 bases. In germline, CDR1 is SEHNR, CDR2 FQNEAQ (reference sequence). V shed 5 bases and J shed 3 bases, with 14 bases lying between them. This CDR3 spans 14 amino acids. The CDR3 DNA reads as TGTGCCAGCAGCCTAGTAACAGGGTTCTACGAGCAGTACTTC. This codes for CASSLVTGFYEQYF.

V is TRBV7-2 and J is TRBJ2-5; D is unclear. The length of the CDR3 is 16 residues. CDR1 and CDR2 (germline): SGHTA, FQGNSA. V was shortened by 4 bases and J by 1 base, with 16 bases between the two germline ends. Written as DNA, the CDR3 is TGTGCCAGCAGCTCCTCCCCCGCCGGTTTCCAAGAGACCCAGTACTTC. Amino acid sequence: CASSSSPAGFQETQYF.

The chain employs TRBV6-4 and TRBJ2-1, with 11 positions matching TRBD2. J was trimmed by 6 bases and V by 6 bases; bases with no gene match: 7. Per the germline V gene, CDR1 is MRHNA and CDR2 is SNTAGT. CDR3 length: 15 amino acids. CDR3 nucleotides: TGTGCCAGCAGCGCCGGGACTAGCGGTAGCAATGAGCAGTTCTTC. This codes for CASSAGTSGSNEQFF.

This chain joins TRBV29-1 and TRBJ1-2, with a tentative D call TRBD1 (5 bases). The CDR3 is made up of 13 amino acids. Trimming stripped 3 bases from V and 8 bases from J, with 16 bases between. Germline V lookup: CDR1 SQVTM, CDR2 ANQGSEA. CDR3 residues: CSVDRLQGGGYTF. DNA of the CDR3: TGCAGCGTTGATCGTCTCCAGGGAGGAGGCTACACCTTC.

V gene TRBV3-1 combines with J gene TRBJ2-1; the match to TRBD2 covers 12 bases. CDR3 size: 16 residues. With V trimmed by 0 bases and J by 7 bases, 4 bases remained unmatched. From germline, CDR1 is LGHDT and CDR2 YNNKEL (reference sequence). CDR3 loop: CASSQEASGGGNEQFF. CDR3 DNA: TGTGCCAGCAGCCAAGAGGCTAGCGGGGGGGGGAATGAGCAGTTCTTC.

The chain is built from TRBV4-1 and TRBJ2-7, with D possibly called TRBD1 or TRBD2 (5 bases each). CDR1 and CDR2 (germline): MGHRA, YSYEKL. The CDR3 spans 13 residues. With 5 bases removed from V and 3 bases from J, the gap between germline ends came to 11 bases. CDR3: CASSAGTDYEQYF. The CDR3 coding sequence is TGCGCCAGCAGCGCCGGGACGGACTACGAGCAGTACTTC.

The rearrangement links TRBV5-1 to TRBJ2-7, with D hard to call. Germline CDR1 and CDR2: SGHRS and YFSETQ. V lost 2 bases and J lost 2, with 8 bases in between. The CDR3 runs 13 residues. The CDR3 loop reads CASSLTPTYEQYF. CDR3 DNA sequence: TGCGCCAGCAGCTTAACACCAACCTACGAGCAGTACTTC.

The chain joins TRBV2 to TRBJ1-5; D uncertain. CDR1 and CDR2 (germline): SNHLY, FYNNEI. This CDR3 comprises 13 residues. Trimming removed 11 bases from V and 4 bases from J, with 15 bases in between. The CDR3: CAGTDFRNQPQHF. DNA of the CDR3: TGTGCCGGTACAGACTTTCGAAATCAGCCCCAGCATTTT.

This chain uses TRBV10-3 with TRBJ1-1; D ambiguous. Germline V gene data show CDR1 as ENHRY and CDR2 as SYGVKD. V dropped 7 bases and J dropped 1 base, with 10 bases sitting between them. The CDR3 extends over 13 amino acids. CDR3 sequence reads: CAIKGDQNTEAFF. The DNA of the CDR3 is TGTGCCATCAAGGGCGACCAGAACACTGAAGCTTTCTTT.

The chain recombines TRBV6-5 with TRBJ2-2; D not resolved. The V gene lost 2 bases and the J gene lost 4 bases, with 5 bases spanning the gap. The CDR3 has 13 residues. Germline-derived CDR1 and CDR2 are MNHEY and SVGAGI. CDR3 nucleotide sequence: TGTGCCAGCAGTTACGGGGTCACCGGGGAGCTGTTTTTT. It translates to CASSYGVTGELFF.

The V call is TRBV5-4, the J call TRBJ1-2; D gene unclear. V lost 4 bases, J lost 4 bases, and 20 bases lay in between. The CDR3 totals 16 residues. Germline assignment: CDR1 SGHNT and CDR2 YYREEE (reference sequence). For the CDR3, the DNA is TGTGCCAGCAGCCCCCAGTCTGGAGGGTACGGCTATGGCTACACCTTC. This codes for CASSPQSGGYGYGYTF.